Listed below are T cell receptor beta chains from one sample, sequenced in a study of beta chain features in type 1 diabetes. Data came from immunoSEQ multiplex PCR; TCRdb stores just in-frame clones and leaves some out. The table shows 300,000 to 350,000 clones, with 14% occurring only once. Specimen: central memory CD4+ T cells from blood. Every receptor here comes from a man aged 25-45 years in good health. Both conserved end residues are part of each CDR3. Each record gives: J gene, clone size, D gene, CDR3 length, V gene, CDR3 protein, CDR3 DNA. A D gene is named only where the DNA matches it firmly. Size tells how often a clone was seen (once, few, many) or the class of an expanded clone, and some rows leave it out.

j_call: TRBJ2-1
clone_size: few
d_call: -
cdr3_length: 13
v_call: TRBV28
cdr3_aa: CASSLWGAGLQFF
cdr3_nt: TGTGCCAGCAGTTTGTGGGGCGCGGGGTTGCAGTTCTTC

j_call: TRBJ1-1
clone_size: many
d_call: -
cdr3_length: 11
v_call: TRBV5-6
cdr3_aa: CASSLDTEAFF
cdr3_nt: TGTGCCAGCAGCTTGGACACTGAAGCTTTCTTT

j_call: TRBJ1-4
clone_size: -
d_call: -
cdr3_length: 14
v_call: TRBV10-3
cdr3_aa: CASSRDLTNEKLFF
cdr3_nt: TGTGCCAGCAGTCGGGACCTAACTAATGAAAAACTGTTTTTT

j_call: TRBJ2-1
clone_size: -
d_call: -
cdr3_length: 12
v_call: TRBV7-9
cdr3_aa: CASSLYSLGQFF
cdr3_nt: TGTGCCAGCAGCCTTTATTCACTTGGGCAGTTCTTC

j_call: TRBJ1-1
clone_size: -
d_call: -
cdr3_length: 11
v_call: TRBV11-2
cdr3_aa: CASSSRIEAFF
cdr3_nt: TGTGCCAGCAGCTCGCGTATTGAAGCTTTCTTT

j_call: TRBJ2-2
clone_size: -
d_call: TRBD1
cdr3_length: 15
v_call: TRBV19
cdr3_aa: CASTSYRGQGGELFF
cdr3_nt: TGTGCCAGTACCTCATACAGGGGTCAAGGCGGGGAGCTGTTTTTT

j_call: TRBJ2-3
clone_size: -
d_call: -
cdr3_length: 14
v_call: TRBV5-1
cdr3_aa: CASSPSISKDTQYF
cdr3_nt: TGCGCCAGCAGCCCTAGCATATCTAAAGATACGCAGTATTTT

j_call: TRBJ1-1
clone_size: -
d_call: TRBD1
cdr3_length: 14
v_call: TRBV11-2
cdr3_aa: CASIRGGMNTEAFF
cdr3_nt: TGTGCCAGCATCCGAGGGGGCATGAACACTGAAGCTTTCTTT

j_call: TRBJ2-1
clone_size: many
d_call: TRBD2
cdr3_length: 16
v_call: TRBV7-9
cdr3_aa: CASSLGVGGRSNEQFF
cdr3_nt: TGTGCCAGCAGCTTAGGAGTAGGCGGGAGGAGCAATGAGCAGTTCTTC

j_call: TRBJ1-2
clone_size: -
d_call: -
cdr3_length: 14
v_call: TRBV5-4
cdr3_aa: CASSLVVHGHGYTF
cdr3_nt: TGTGCCAGCAGCTTGGTTGTACACGGTCATGGCTACACCTTC

j_call: TRBJ2-5
clone_size: few
d_call: -
cdr3_length: 14
v_call: TRBV10-3
cdr3_aa: CATGSVQIQETQYF
cdr3_nt: TGTGCCACCGGGTCAGTCCAAATCCAAGAGACCCAGTACTTC

j_call: TRBJ2-3
clone_size: -
d_call: -
cdr3_length: 13
v_call: TRBV5-4
cdr3_aa: CASSLDPTDTQYF
cdr3_nt: TGTGCCAGCAGCTTAGATCCCACAGATACGCAGTATTTT

j_call: TRBJ1-2
clone_size: few
d_call: -
cdr3_length: 11
v_call: TRBV6-5
cdr3_aa: CASSSGIGYTF
cdr3_nt: TGTGCCAGCAGTTCCGGGATTGGCTACACCTTC

j_call: TRBJ2-1
clone_size: few
d_call: -
cdr3_length: 13
v_call: TRBV9
cdr3_aa: CASSDEGRSGQFF
cdr3_nt: TGTGCCAGCAGCGATGAAGGACGCAGTGGGCAGTTCTTC

j_call: TRBJ2-2
clone_size: few
d_call: TRBD2
cdr3_length: 18
v_call: TRBV27
cdr3_aa: CASSHTAGLGTNTGELFF
cdr3_nt: TGTGCCAGCAGTCACACCGCGGGACTAGGAACTAACACCGGGGAGCTGTTTTTT

j_call: TRBJ2-1
clone_size: -
d_call: TRBD1
cdr3_length: 17
v_call: TRBV7-2
cdr3_aa: CASSPKGQGLQGGEQFF
cdr3_nt: TGTGCCAGCAGCCCCAAGGGACAGGGGCTTCAGGGAGGTGAGCAGTTCTTC

j_call: TRBJ2-1
clone_size: -
d_call: -
cdr3_length: 15
v_call: TRBV6-6
cdr3_aa: CASSLRDLTYNEQFF
cdr3_nt: TGTGCCAGCAGCCTCCGGGACCTTACCTACAATGAGCAGTTCTTC

j_call: TRBJ2-3
clone_size: -
d_call: -
cdr3_length: 14
v_call: TRBV2
cdr3_aa: CASSAWGPGDTQYF
cdr3_nt: TGTGCCAGCAGCGCTTGGGGTCCGGGCGATACGCAGTATTTT

j_call: TRBJ1-2
clone_size: few
d_call: -
cdr3_length: 14
v_call: TRBV2
cdr3_aa: CASSSFFDGYGYTF
cdr3_nt: TGTGCCAGCAGTAGTTTCTTCGATGGCTATGGCTACACCTTC

j_call: TRBJ2-2
clone_size: -
d_call: -
cdr3_length: 14
v_call: TRBV6-1
cdr3_aa: CASSTLVPAGELFF
cdr3_nt: TGTGCCAGCAGTACCCTAGTACCGGCCGGGGAGCTGTTTTTT

j_call: TRBJ2-1
clone_size: few
d_call: -
cdr3_length: 15
v_call: TRBV7-2
cdr3_aa: CASILSRSLGNEQFF
cdr3_nt: TGTGCCAGCATCCTCAGCCGTAGCCTGGGCAATGAGCAGTTCTTC

j_call: TRBJ2-6
clone_size: -
d_call: -
cdr3_length: 16
v_call: TRBV19
cdr3_aa: CASSGTWTAGANVLTF
cdr3_nt: TGTGCCAGTAGTGGGACATGGACAGCTGGGGCCAACGTCCTGACTTTC

j_call: TRBJ1-5
clone_size: few
d_call: -
cdr3_length: 14
v_call: TRBV28
cdr3_aa: CASSKGQSNQPQHF
cdr3_nt: TGTGCCAGCAGTAAAGGACAGAGCAATCAGCCCCAGCATTTT

j_call: TRBJ2-1
clone_size: -
d_call: -
cdr3_length: 14
v_call: TRBV5-4
cdr3_aa: CASSTEISYNEQFF
cdr3_nt: TGTGCCAGCAGTACGGAGATCTCCTACAATGAGCAGTTCTTC

j_call: TRBJ1-1
clone_size: -
d_call: TRBD1
cdr3_length: 16
v_call: TRBV18
cdr3_aa: CASSYGQASTNTEAFF
cdr3_nt: TGTGCCAGCTCATACGGACAGGCCTCCACTAACACTGAAGCTTTCTTT

j_call: TRBJ1-5
clone_size: many
d_call: -
cdr3_length: 14
v_call: TRBV7-2
cdr3_aa: CASSSGTSSWAQHF
cdr3_nt: TGTGCCAGCAGCTCCGGGACATCGAGTTGGGCCCAGCATTTT